This is a list of T cell receptor beta chains from one sample in a study of post-analysis software for immune sequencing data. TCRdb itself ran the PCR reads through MiXCR, one entry per CDR3 protein. Of 700,000 to 800,000 distinct CDR3 sequences listed, around 27% are singletons. Sequencing input: blood. These receptors originate from a girl under 18 with multiple sclerosis. CDR3s include the opening cysteine and the closing phenylalanine or tryptophan. The D gene is left open where the match is weak. Only part of the rows carry a size: once, few, many, or a class if the clone is expanded.

16	few	TRBJ2-6	TRBV28	.	TGTGCCAGCACCTTAGGGGTCCACTCTGGGGCCAACGTCCTGACTTTC	CASTLGVHSGANVLTF
12	few	TRBJ2-3	TRBV10-3	TRBD2	TGTGCCATCAGTGGGGGGGGTTCCACGCAGTATTTT	CAISGGGSTQYF
17	few	TRBJ1-5	TRBV6-1	TRBD1	TGTGCCACCGGGGGGGCCAAGACAGGGTTTGGCAATCAGCCCCAGCATTTT	CATGGAKTGFGNQPQHF
14	few	TRBJ1-5	TRBV28	TRBD1	TGTGCCAGCATCAGGACAGGGGGCAATCAGCCCCAGCATTTT	CASIRTGGNQPQHF
11	many	TRBJ2-7	TRBV29-1	.	TGCAGCGTTTCGAGCTCCTACGAGCAGTACTTC	CSVSSSYEQYF
13	.	TRBJ1-2	TRBV5-1	.	TGCGCCAGCAGCGGAGGCGATAGATATGGCTACACCTTC	CASSGGDRYGYTF
15	.	TRBJ2-4	TRBV28	.	TGTGCCAGCAGTGGGGGCGCTGGAGCCAAAAACATTCAGTACTTC	CASSGGAGAKNIQYF
12	few	TRBJ2-1	TRBV14	.	TGTGCCAGCAGCCAAGGATGGAATCAGCAGTTCTTC	CASSQGWNQQFF
14	.	TRBJ2-1	TRBV7-8	TRBD1	TGTGCCAGCAGCTCCCGGGACAGCCTCAATGAGCAGTTCTTC	CASSSRDSLNEQFF
15	many	TRBJ2-6	TRBV9	.	TGTGCCAGCAGCGTCGACAGCTCTGGGGCCAACGTCCTGACTTTC	CASSVDSSGANVLTF
13	.	TRBJ1-2	TRBV28	.	TGTGCCAGCAGTTTGGGCGGGGGGCTCGGCTACACCTTC	CASSLGGGLGYTF
16	.	TRBJ2-1	TRBV3-1	TRBD2	TGTGCCAGCAGCCGGACTAGCGGGAATGGAGGCAATGAGCAGTTCTTC	CASSRTSGNGGNEQFF
17	.	TRBJ1-1	TRBV6-6	.	TGTGCCAGCAGTTACGGTTTCGGGGGGCAGAGATACACTGAAGCTTTCTTT	CASSYGFGGQRYTEAFF
14	.	TRBJ2-3	TRBV5-1	.	TGCGCCAGCAGCTTAGGGACGTCCCTCGATACGCAGTATTTT	CASSLGTSLDTQYF
14	.	TRBJ1-1	TRBV28	.	TGTGCCAGCTTAGAACCAAGTACTAACACTGAAGCTTTCTTT	CASLEPSTNTEAFF
16	.	TRBJ2-3	TRBV28	.	TGTGCCAGCAGCCCTGGACCCGACGTGGTTATGGATACGCAGTATTTT	CASSPGPDVVMDTQYF
16	.	TRBJ2-1	TRBV20-1	TRBD2	TGCAGTGCTAGAGGCGTCACTAGCGGGAGGGCCGATGAGCAGTTCTTC	CSARGVTSGRADEQFF